The clone carrying this T cell receptor beta chain was seen a handful of times. Its antigen is undetermined. These data belong to a study of T cells after yellow fever vaccination. General study results and limits: Overlap between CD4 and CD8 compartments was detected for a small share of clonotypes. Reappearance after the booster was seen for most primary-vaccination clones, at 96% CD4 and around 90% CD8.

V dropped 4 bases and J dropped 0 bases, with 16 bases sitting between them. Germline assignment: CDR1 SGHRS and CDR2 YFSETQ. This CDR3 contains 17 residues. TCRdb used MiXCR to reprocess the 5' RACE reads, holding one entry per CDR3 protein. The sample includes some 110,000 distinct CDR3 sequences, 7% to 8.5% of them seen just once. The rearrangement uses TRBV5-1 and TRBJ2-2, with D maybe TRBD2 (6 bases). This specimen consisted of CD8+ T cells sorted from PBMCs, obtained 45 days after the yellow fever booster vaccination. This clonotype was sampled from a man in his thirties or forties who received the YFV17D yellow fever vaccine. In DNA, the CDR3 is TGCGCCAGCAGCCTGGGGACTCTAATATCGAACACCGGGGAGCTGTTTTTT. This gives the protein CASSLGTLISNTGELFF.